These 17 T cell receptor beta chains originate from one sample sequenced in a study of PD-1 blockade in classical Hodgkin lymphoma. Every patient was affected by relapse after autologous stem cell transplantation, while exposure to brentuximab vedotin was not uniform. Some clones are missing from TCRdb's copy, which holds only in-frame ones; the method was immunoSEQ multiplex PCR. Among 20,000 to 25,000 clones, over 65% were seen once, and the ten largest hold nearly 8%. The specimen was peripheral blood mononuclear cells (PBMCs), collected before the second cycle of nivolumab. Source of these receptors: a human donor with classical Hodgkin lymphoma.

V and J are TRBV28 and TRBJ2-7; 8 nucleotides align to TRBD1. The CDR3 runs 15 residues. J lost 5 bases, V lost 4 bases, and 10 bases had no gene match. Germline CDR1 is MDHEN and CDR2 is SYDVKM. The CDR3 here is CASSSAWTGIDEQYF. For the CDR3, the DNA is TGTGCCAGCAGTTCCGCTTGGACAGGGATCGACGAGCAGTACTTC.

The chain couples TRBV6-1 to TRBJ2-7, with 8 bases lining up with TRBD2. CDR1 and CDR2 (germline): MNHNS, SASEGT. The CDR3 is 16 amino acids. J lost 2 bases, V lost 3 bases, and 9 bases had no gene match. This CDR3 reads CASSDRVGTRTYEQYF. Written as DNA, the CDR3 is TGTGCCAGCAGTGACCGCGTGGGGACTAGGACCTACGAGCAGTACTTC.

The chain employs TRBV28 and TRBJ1-4; tentative D call: TRBD1 (5 bases). CDR3 size: 13 residues. V lost 7 bases and J lost 11, with 17 bases in between. Germline-derived CDR1 and CDR2 are MDHEN and SYDVKM. CDR3 loop: CASTGAMIWKLFF. The CDR3 nucleotides read TGTGCCAGCACCGGGGCCATGATTTGGAAACTGTTTTTT.

The chain is built from TRBV29-1 and TRBJ2-1, with D maybe TRBD2 (5 bases). CDR3 length: 15 amino acids. V was clipped by 2 bases and J by 5 bases, with 16 bases between them. The germline CDR1 and CDR2 sequences are SQVTM and ANQGSEA. The CDR3: CSVERETRKDNEQFF. The CDR3 DNA reads as TGCAGCGTTGAAAGAGAAACTAGGAAAGACAATGAGCAGTTCTTC.

A single count supports this clone. The V call is TRBV7-2, the J call TRBJ2-5, with 9 bases that match TRBD2. The CDR3 has 15 residues. Germline-derived CDR1 and CDR2 are SGHTA and FQGNSA. Unmatched junction bases numbered 4, after V lost 2 bases and J lost 3 bases. The CDR3 sequence: CASSLLAGVEETQYF. CDR3 nucleotides: TGTGCCAGCAGCTTATTAGCGGGAGTAGAAGAGACCCAGTACTTC.

Remarks on this clone: Germline is not matched at one junction end, which may reflect a read error. The gene calls are TRBV7-7 and TRBJ2-7, with D tentatively TRBD1 or TRBD2 (5 bases each). This CDR3 is 14 amino acids long. Germline V CDR1 and CDR2: SSHAT, FNYEAQ (reference sequence). The CDR3 loop is CASSRDPWSYEQYF. The CDR3 nucleotides are TGTGCTAGCAGCCGGGACCCCTGGTCCTACGAGCAGTACTTC.

J is TRBJ1-1 and V is TRBV4-3; 10 bases align to TRBD1. Germline CDR1 and CDR2: LGHNA and YSLEER. V shed 2 bases, J shed 6 bases, and the junction held 3 bases outside the gene matches. The CDR3 extends over 14 amino acids. CDR3: CASSQYGTGAEAFF. The CDR3 coding sequence is TGCGCCAGCAGCCAATACGGGACAGGGGCTGAAGCTTTCTTT.

The chain couples TRBV11-3 to TRBJ2-1, with 9 positions matching TRBD1. V lost 0 bases, J lost 4 bases, and 1 base stayed unmatched. The CDR3 length is 15 residues. The V gene's germline CDR1 is SGHNT and CDR2 YENEEA. The CDR3 sequence: CASSLEDRGYNEQFF. The CDR3 nucleotides read TGTGCCAGCAGCTTAGAGGACAGGGGATACAATGAGCAGTTCTTC.

This clone was counted only a few times. This sequence joins TRBV4-1 and TRBJ2-3; D tentatively reads TRBD1 or TRBD2 (7 bases each). This CDR3 is 15 amino acids long. CDR1 is MGHRA, CDR2 YSYEKL, per germline. The V gene lost 1 base and the J gene lost 4 bases, with 12 bases spanning the gap. The CDR3 DNA reads as TGCGCCAGCAGCCAAGCTCAGGGGGGGCCAGATACGCAGTATTTT. Its protein product is CASSQAQGGPDTQYF.

The rearrangement joins TRBV28 to TRBJ1-1; the D gene is possibly TRBD1 (6 bases). Germline CDR1 and CDR2: MDHEN and SYDVKM. Trimming took 1 base from V and 1 from J, leaving 25 bases between them. The CDR3 has 20 amino acids. The CDR3 region is CASSLLHFGQGRYQNTEAFF. The CDR3 DNA follows: TGTGCCAGCAGTTTATTGCATTTCGGGCAGGGGAGGTATCAGAACACTGAAGCTTTCTTT.

The chain employs TRBV15 and TRBJ2-5; D not certain. Looked up from germline, CDR1 is LNHNV and CDR2 is YYDKDF (reference sequence). CDR3 length: 15 amino acids. Trimming shortened V by 0 bases and J by 2 bases, and 10 bases separated the two germline ends. CDR3 bases: TGTGCCACCAGCAGAGAGTCCCGCAGGCAAGAGACCCAGTACTTC. Protein sequence: CATSRESRRQETQYF.

The chain is built from TRBV18 and TRBJ1-1; 7 bases agree with TRBD1. V shed 3 bases and J 3 bases; nucleotides not matched to a gene: 10. Germline CDR1 reads KGHSH; CDR2 reads LQKENI. The CDR3 extends over 16 amino acids. This CDR3 is CASSPIDRVVDTEAFF. The CDR3 nucleotides are TGTGCCAGCTCACCCATCGACAGGGTGGTGGACACTGAAGCTTTCTTT.

There are a few counts of this clone. This chain links TRBV7-2 with TRBJ1-2; TRBD1 is a possible D gene (5 bases). Per germline, CDR1 SGHTA and CDR2 FQGNSA. V lost 6 bases, J lost 0 bases, and 11 bases lay in between. There are 14 residues in the CDR3. The DNA of the CDR3 is TGTGCCAGCAGACTCGGGACGGCTAACTATGGCTACACCTTC. This codes for CASRLGTANYGYTF.

V and J are TRBV2 and TRBJ2-5; D is undetermined. Germline CDR1 is SNHLY and CDR2 is FYNNEI. The CDR3 length is 10 residues. V was trimmed by 3 bases and J by 9 bases, leaving 5 bases between them. CDR3 protein: CASSDLSQYF. CDR3 DNA sequence: TGTGCCAGCAGTGACCTTTCCCAGTACTTC.

The chain carries TRBV6-4 and TRBJ2-3, with TRBD2 matching 12 bases. Germline values: CDR1 MRHNA, CDR2 SNTAGT. This CDR3 has 14 amino acids. The V segment lost 5 bases and the J segment 3 bases; nucleotides outside the gene matches: 0. CDR3 DNA sequence: TGTGCCAGCAGTCTAGCGGGAGGGACAGATACGCAGTATTTT. This encodes CASSLAGGTDTQYF.

This chain links TRBV7-2 with TRBJ2-3, with TRBD2 matching 7 bases. J was trimmed by 6 bases and V by 4 bases; bases with no gene match: 7. Germline CDR1 is SGHTA and CDR2 is FQGNSA. The CDR3 loop spans 14 amino acids. The CDR3 is CASSSWTSVDTQYF. The CDR3 coding sequence is TGTGCCAGCAGCTCTTGGACTAGTGTCGATACGCAGTATTTT. The whole variable domain, remainder taken from reference TRBV7-2 and TRBJ2-3, is GAGVSQSPSNKVTEKGKDVELRCDPISGHTALYWYRQSLGQGLEFLIYFQGNSAPDKSGLPSDRFSAERTGGSVSTLTIQRTQQEDSAVYLCASSSWTSVDTQYFGPGTRLTVL.

Written as DNA, the CDR3 is TGTGCCAGCAGTCTAGGTGATTACGAGCAGTACTTC. It yields the protein CASSLGDYEQYF. The V call is TRBV28, the J call TRBJ2-7, with D unclear. V gave up 5 bases and J gave up 4 bases, with 9 bases separating them. The length of the CDR3 is 12 residues. CDR1 is MDHEN and CDR2 is SYDVKM in the germline V gene.